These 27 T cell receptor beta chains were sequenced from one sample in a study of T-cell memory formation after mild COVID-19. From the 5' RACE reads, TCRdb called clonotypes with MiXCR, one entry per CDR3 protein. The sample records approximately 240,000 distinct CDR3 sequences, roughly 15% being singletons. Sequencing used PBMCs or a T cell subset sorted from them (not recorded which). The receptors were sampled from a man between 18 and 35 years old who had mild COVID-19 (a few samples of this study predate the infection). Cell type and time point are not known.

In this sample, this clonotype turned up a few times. CDR3 DNA: TGCGCCAGCAGCTTGGGGTTTGGAGGCCCCTACAATGAGCAGTTCTTC. Its protein product is CASSLGFGGPYNEQFF. The chain is built from TRBV5-1 and TRBJ2-1, with D perhaps matching TRBD2 (5 bases). Germline lookup yields CDR1 SGHRS and CDR2 YFSETQ. This CDR3 is built from 16 residues. The V and J ends lost 0 bases and 2 bases respectively, with 12 bases between them.

The CDR3 DNA is TGTGCCAGCAGCGTAGGCGGGACAGGGAACACTGAAGCTTTCTTT. The encoded protein is CASSVGGTGNTEAFF. The chain has TRBV9 and TRBJ1-1; 8 bases fit TRBD1. Germline lookup yields CDR1 SGDLS and CDR2 YYNGEE. V gave up 0 bases and J gave up 1 base; unmatched junction bases: 2. CDR3 length equals 15 residues.

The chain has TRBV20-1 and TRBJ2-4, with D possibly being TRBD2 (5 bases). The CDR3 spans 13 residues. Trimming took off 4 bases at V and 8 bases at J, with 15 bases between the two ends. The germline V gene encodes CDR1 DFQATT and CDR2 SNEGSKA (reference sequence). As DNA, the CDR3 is TGCAGTGCTACACAGCCTAGCCGAGACATTCAGTACTTC. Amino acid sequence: CSATQPSRDIQYF.

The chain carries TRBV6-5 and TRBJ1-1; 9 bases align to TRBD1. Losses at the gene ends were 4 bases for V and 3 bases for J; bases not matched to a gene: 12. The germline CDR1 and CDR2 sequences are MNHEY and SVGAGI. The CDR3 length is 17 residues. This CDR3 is CASSFRPGTGFDTEAFF. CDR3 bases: TGTGCCAGCAGTTTTCGTCCCGGGACAGGGTTCGACACTGAAGCTTTCTTT.

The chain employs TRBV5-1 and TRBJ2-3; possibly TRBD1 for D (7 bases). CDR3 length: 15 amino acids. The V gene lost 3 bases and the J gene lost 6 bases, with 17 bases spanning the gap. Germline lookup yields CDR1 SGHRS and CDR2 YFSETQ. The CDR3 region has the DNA TGCGCCAGCAGCTCCCCCGAGGGGGCGGGGGATACGCAGTATTTT. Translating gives CASSSPEGAGDTQYF.

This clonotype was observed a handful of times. The CDR3 protein is CASSPLGVTSGGAPFF. CDR3 DNA: TGTGCCAGCAGCCCATTAGGGGTTACCAGCGGGGGGGCCCCGTTCTTC. This chain connects TRBV7-2 to TRBJ2-1, with 10 nucleotides matching TRBD2. The CDR3 sequence is 16 residues long. J gave up 15 bases and V 5 bases, and 19 bases lay outside the gene matches. CDR1 is SGHTA, CDR2 FQGNSA, per germline.

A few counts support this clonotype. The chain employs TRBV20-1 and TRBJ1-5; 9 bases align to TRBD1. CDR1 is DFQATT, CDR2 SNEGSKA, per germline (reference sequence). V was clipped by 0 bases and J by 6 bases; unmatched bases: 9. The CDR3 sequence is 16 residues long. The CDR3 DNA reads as TGCAGTGCTAGAGATAACAGGGGGCGCCGGGGTCAGCCCCAGCATTTT. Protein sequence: CSARDNRGRRGQPQHF.

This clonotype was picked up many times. This chain's CDR3 is CASSSGQVQETQYF. The CDR3 DNA is TGTGCCAGCAGCTCAGGACAGGTTCAAGAGACCCAGTACTTC. The rearrangement joins TRBV7-9 to TRBJ2-5; 7 bases agree with TRBD1. The CDR3 has 14 residues. The germline CDR1 and CDR2 sequences are SEHNR and FQNEAQ (reference sequence). The junction had 4 bases not matched to a gene; V was cut back by 4 bases and J by 2 bases.

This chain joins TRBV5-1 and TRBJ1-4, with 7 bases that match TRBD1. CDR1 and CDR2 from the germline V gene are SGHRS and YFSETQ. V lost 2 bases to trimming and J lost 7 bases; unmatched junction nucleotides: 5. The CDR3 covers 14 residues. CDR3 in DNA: TGCGCCAGCAGCTTCGGGAGGGGGCTTGAAAAACTGTTTTTT. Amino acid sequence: CASSFGRGLEKLFF.

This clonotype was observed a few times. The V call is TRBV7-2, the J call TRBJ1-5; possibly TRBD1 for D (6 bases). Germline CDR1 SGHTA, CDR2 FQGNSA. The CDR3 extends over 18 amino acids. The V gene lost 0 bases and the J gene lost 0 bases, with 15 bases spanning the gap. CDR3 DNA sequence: TGTGCCAGCAGCTTAGCAACGGGAGGGGGATATAGCAATCAGCCCCAGCATTTT. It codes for CASSLATGGGYSNQPQHF. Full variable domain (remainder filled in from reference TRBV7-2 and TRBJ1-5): GAGVSQSPSNKVTEKGKDVELRCDPISGHTALYWYRQSLGQGLEFLIYFQGNSAPDKSGLPSDRFSAERTGGSVSTLTIQRTQQEDSAVYLCASSLATGGGYSNQPQHFGDGTRLSIL.

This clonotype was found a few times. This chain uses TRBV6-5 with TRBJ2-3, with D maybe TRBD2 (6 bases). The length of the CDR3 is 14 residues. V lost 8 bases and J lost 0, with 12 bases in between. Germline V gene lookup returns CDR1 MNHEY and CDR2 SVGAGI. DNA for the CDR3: TGTGCCAGCGGCCGACGGGAGAGCACAGATACGCAGTATTTT. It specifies CASGRRESTDTQYF.

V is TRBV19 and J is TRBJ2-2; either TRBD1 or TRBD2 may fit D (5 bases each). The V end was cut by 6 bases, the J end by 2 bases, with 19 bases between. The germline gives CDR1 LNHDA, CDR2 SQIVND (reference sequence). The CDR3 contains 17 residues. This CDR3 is CASRFRSGTVNTGELFF. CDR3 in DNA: TGTGCCAGTAGATTCCGCTCCGGGACCGTTAACACCGGGGAGCTGTTTTTT.

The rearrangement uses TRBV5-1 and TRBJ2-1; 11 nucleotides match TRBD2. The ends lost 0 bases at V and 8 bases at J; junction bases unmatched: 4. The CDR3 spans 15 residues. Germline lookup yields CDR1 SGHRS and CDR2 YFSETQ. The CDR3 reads CASSLATSGVDEQFF. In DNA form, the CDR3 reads TGCGCCAGCAGCTTGGCGACTAGCGGGGTGGATGAGCAGTTCTTC.

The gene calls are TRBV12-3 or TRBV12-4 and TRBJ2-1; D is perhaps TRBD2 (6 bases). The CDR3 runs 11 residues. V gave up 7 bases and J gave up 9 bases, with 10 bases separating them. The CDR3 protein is CASTLGSEQFF. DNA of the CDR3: TGTGCCAGCACCCTCGGGAGTGAGCAGTTCTTC.

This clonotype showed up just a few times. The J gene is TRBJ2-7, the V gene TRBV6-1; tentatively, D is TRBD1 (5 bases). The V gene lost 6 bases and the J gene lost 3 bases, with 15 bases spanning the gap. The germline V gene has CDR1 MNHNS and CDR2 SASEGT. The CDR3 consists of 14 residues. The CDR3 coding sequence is TGTGCCAGCAGGGTGGCAGGGAAAAGCTACGAGCAGTACGTC. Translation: CASRVAGKSYEQYV.

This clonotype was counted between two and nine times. The CDR3 nucleotides are TGTGCCACAAGTCGGGGGGCGGATGGCAATCAGCCCCAGCATTTT. This translates into CATSRGADGNQPQHF. The V call is TRBV2, the J call TRBJ1-5; the D gene is possibly TRBD1 (6 bases). The germline CDR1 and CDR2 sequences are SNHLY and FYNNEI. Trimming removed 10 bases at V and 2 bases at J, with 18 bases between. The CDR3 has 15 residues. The variable domain in full, with the rest retrieved from reference TRBV2 and TRBJ1-5, is EPEVTQTPSHQVTQMGQEVILRCVPISNHLYFYWYRQILGQKVEFLVSFYNNEISEKSEIFDDQFSVERPDGSNFTLKIRSTKLEDSAMYFCATSRGADGNQPQHFGDGTRLSIL.

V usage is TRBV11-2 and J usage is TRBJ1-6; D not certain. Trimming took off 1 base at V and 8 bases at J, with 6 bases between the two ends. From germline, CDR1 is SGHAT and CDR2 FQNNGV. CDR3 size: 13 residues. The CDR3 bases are TGTGCCAGCAGCTTAGTTTGGGATTCACCCCTCCACTTT. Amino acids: CASSLVWDSPLHF.

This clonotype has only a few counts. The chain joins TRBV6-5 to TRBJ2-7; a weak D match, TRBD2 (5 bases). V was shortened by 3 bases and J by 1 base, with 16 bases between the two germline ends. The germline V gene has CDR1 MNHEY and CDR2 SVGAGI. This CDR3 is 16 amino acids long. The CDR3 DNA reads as TGTGCCAGCAGTTATAGGCCGGAGGTGGGTTCCTACGAGCAGTACTTC. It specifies CASSYRPEVGSYEQYF.

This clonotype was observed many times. CDR3 nucleotides: TGTGCCAGCAGCTTAGCCGTTAGCTCCTACAATGAGCAGTTCTTC. Its protein product is CASSLAVSSYNEQFF. This rearrangement joins TRBV7-3 to TRBJ2-1; D gene ambiguous. Germline values: CDR1 SGHTA, CDR2 FQGTGA. Trimming cost V 2 bases and J 0 bases, with 8 bases left between them. The CDR3 extends over 15 amino acids.

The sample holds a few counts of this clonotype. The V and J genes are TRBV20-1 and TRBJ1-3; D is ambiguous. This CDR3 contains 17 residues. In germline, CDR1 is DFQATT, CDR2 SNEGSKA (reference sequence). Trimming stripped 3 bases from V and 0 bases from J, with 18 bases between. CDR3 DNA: TGCAGTGCTAGGCCCCTTCCCGGGCGGAGCTCTGGAAACACCATATATTTT. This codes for CSARPLPGRSSGNTIYF.

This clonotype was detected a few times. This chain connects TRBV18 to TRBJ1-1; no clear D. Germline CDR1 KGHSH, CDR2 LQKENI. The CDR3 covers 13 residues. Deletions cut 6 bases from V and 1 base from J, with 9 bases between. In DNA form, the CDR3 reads TGTGCCAGCTCCCCTTCTGAGAACACTGAAGCTTTCTTT. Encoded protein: CASSPSENTEAFF.

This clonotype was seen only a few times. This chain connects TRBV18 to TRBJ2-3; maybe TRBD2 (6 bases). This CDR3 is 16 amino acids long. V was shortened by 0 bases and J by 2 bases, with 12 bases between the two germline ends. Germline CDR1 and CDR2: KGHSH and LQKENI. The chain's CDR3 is CASSPPGGHHTDTQYF. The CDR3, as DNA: TGTGCCAGCTCACCACCGGGAGGACACCACACAGATACGCAGTATTTT.

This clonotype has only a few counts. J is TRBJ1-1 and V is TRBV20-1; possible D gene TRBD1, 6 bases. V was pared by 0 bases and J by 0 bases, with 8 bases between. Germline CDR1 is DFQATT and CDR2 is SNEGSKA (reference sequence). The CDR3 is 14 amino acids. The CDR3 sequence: CSARDGQLNTEAFF. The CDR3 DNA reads TGCAGTGCTAGAGACGGACAGCTGAACACTGAAGCTTTCTTT.

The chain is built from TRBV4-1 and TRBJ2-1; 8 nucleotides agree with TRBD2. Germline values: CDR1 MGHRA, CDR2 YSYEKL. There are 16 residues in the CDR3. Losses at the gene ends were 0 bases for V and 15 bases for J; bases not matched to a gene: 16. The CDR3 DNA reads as TGCGCCAGCAGCCAAGATACCCAACCGCGGGGACTAGTGCCGTTCTTC. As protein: CASSQDTQPRGLVPFF.

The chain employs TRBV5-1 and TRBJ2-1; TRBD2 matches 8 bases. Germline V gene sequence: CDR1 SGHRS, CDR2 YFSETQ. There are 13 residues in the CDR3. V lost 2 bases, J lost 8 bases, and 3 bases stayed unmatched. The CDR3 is CASSFSGVHEQFF. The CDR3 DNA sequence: TGCGCCAGCAGCTTTAGCGGGGTTCATGAGCAGTTCTTC.

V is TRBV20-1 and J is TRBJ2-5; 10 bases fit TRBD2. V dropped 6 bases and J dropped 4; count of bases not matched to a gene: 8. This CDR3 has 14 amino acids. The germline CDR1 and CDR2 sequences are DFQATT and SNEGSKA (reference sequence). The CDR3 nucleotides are TGCAGTGCGTCTATACTAGCGGGGTTAGAGACCCAGTACTTC. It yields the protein CSASILAGLETQYF.

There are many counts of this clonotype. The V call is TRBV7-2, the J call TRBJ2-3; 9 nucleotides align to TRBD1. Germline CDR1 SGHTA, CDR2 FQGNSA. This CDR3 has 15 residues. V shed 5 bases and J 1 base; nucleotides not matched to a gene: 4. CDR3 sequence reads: CASSPGQGRTDTQYF. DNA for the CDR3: TGTGCCAGCAGCCCGGGACAGGGCCGCACAGATACGCAGTATTTT. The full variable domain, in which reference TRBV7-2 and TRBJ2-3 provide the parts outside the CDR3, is GAGVSQSPSNKVTEKGKDVELRCDPISGHTALYWYRQSLGQGLEFLIYFQGNSAPDKSGLPSDRFSAERTGGSVSTLTIQRTQQEDSAVYLCASSPGQGRTDTQYFGPGTRLTVL.